This TCR beta chain was profiled in a study of OX40 agonist ivuxolimab in advanced cancers. TCRdb's table, derived via immunoSEQ multiplex PCR, lists solely in-frame clones and lacks some. The data show over 55,000 clones, with about 81% seen just once and about 5% held by the top ten. By sample share, this clone is medium-sized (0.01 to 0.1%). V lost 2 bases, J lost 6 bases, and 12 bases lay in between. The CDR3 totals 13 residues. Germline CDR1 SGHNT, CDR2 YYREEE (reference sequence). This receptor was identified in an adult with an advanced solid tumor such as melanoma, head and neck, liver or kidney cancer. Specimen: CD4+ or CD8+ T cells sorted from blood, collected in a trial of the OX40 agonist ivuxolimab. The chain couples TRBV5-4 to TRBJ2-7; perhaps TRBD2 as D (6 bases). CDR3 sequence (DNA): TGTGCCAGCAGCTTCTTCGGAGGGCCCGAGCAGTACTTC. The encoded protein is CASSFFGGPEQYF.